Listed below are T cell receptor beta chains from one sample, sequenced in a study of beta chain features in type 1 diabetes. Measured with immunoSEQ multiplex PCR; TCRdb has only the in-frame clones, and not every one. The repertoire holds around 300,000 clones, with 8% as singletons. The sample consisted of central memory CD4+ T cells from blood. Every receptor here comes from a woman aged 18-29 years in good health. CDR3s include the opening cysteine and the closing phenylalanine or tryptophan. The order of the fields is D gene, clone size, J gene, V gene, CDR3 DNA, CDR3 protein. D genes are given only for firm matches. Only some rows state a clone size, as once, few, many or a class for expanded clones.

- - TRBJ2-3 TRBV4-3 TGCGCCAGCAGCCAAGACCCTAGGTCAGATACGCAGTATTTT CASSQDPRSDTQYF
- - TRBJ2-2 TRBV29-1 TGCAGCGCAAGACGTGTACACAGAAGCGCGAACACCGGGGAGCTGTTTTTT CSARRVHRSANTGELFF
- - TRBJ1-2 TRBV28 TGTGCCAGCGTTGCTTATGGCTATGGCTACACCTTC CASVAYGYGYTF
- - TRBJ1-2 TRBV14 TGTGCCAGCAGCCTCACGGGGGCGCCTAACTATGGCTACACCTTC CASSLTGAPNYGYTF
TRBD1 few TRBJ1-2 TRBV6-5 TGTGCCAGCAGCAGGACAGGGGCTCATTATGGCTACACCTTC CASSRTGAHYGYTF
- many TRBJ2-1 TRBV27 TGTGCCAGCAGTCCACAAGCCTACGGCTCCTACAATGAGCAGTTCTTC CASSPQAYGSYNEQFF
TRBD1 - TRBJ2-5 TRBV7-7 TGTGCCAGCAGCAGTAGACAGGGGCGAGAGACCCAGTACTTC CASSSRQGRETQYF
TRBD1 - TRBJ2-2 TRBV7-3 TGTGCCAGCAGCTTGACAGGGGGCCCCGGGGAGCTGTTTTTT CASSLTGGPGELFF
- - TRBJ2-1 TRBV4-2 TGTGCCAGCAGCCAAGAGGGTAGCTCCTACAATGAGCAGTTCTTC CASSQEGSSYNEQFF
TRBD1 few TRBJ1-2 TRBV27 TGTGCCAGCAGTTTATTTTCAGGGGGCGACGCTAACTATGGCTACACCTTC CASSLFSGGDANYGYTF
- - TRBJ1-1 TRBV30 TGTGCCTGGAGTGTGACAGGTCTAGGTGCTCTCACTGAAGCTTTCTTT CAWSVTGLGALTEAFF
TRBD2 few TRBJ2-1 TRBV7-3 TGTGCCAGCAGCTTAAACCCGGGAGGGCCAGATGAGCAGTTCTTC CASSLNPGGPDEQFF